The count of the clone carrying this T cell receptor (beta chain) is one. The sample is drawn from a study of blood T cell repertoires in COVID-19. Clones were read by immunoSEQ multiplex PCR, and TCRdb kept only the in-frame ones, dropping some. Seen here are 97,000 or so clones, around 80% observed once, and the top ten hold approximately 4%. The CDR3 length is 15 residues. The J segment lost 7 bases and the V segment lost 5 bases, leaving 11 bases of the junction unmatched. The germline V gene has CDR1 SGHNT and CDR2 YYREEE (reference sequence). The sample consisted of peripheral blood. This sequence originates from a man aged 55 to 70 with acute or convalescent COVID-19. The V and J genes are TRBV5-4 and TRBJ2-1, with 8 positions matching TRBD1. CDR3 coding DNA: TGTGCCAGCAGTTCAGCAGGGGGCCCAGGTAATGAGCAGTTCTTC. This translates into CASSSAGGPGNEQFF.